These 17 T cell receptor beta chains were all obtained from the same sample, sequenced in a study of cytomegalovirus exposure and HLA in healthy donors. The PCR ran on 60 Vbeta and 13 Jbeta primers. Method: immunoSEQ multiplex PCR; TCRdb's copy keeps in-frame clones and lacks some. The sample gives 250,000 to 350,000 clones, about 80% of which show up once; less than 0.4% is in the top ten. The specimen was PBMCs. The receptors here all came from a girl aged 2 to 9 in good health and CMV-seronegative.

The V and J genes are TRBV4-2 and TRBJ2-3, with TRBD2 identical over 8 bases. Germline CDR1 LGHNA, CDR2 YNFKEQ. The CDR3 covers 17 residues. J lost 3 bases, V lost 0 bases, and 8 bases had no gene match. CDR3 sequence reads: CASSQERPGLVTDTQYF. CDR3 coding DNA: TGTGCCAGCAGCCAAGAACGTCCGGGACTAGTAACAGATACGCAGTATTTT.

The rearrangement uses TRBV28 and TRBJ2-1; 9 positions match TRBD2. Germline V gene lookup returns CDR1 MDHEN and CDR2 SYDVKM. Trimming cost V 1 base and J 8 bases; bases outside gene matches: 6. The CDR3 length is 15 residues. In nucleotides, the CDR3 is TGTGCCAGCAGTTTATCCCAGCGGGGGGCTGATGAGCAGTTCTTC. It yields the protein CASSLSQRGADEQFF.

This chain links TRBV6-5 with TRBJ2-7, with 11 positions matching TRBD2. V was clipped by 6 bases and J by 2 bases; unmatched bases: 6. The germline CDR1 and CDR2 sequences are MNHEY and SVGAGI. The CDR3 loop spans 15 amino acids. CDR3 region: CASRETSGGAYEQYF. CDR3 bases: TGTGCCAGCAGGGAAACTAGCGGGGGAGCCTACGAGCAGTACTTC.

The CDR3 sequence: CASSLGSGEAQPQHF. The DNA for the CDR3 is TGTGCCAGCAGCTTGGGGTCCGGGGAAGCTCAGCCCCAGCATTTT. The chain combines TRBV5-8 with TRBJ1-5; D not certain. This CDR3 spans 15 amino acids. Trimming took off 0 bases at V and 6 bases at J, with 13 bases between the two ends. Germline loops: CDR1 SGHTS, CDR2 YDEGEE.

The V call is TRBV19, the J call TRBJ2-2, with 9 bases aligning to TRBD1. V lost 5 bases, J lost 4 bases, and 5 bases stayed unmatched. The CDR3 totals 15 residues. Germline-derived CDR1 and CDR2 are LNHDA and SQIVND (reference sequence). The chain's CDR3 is CASSPRTGVTGELFF. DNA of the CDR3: TGTGCCAGTAGTCCCAGGACAGGGGTCACCGGGGAGCTGTTTTTT.

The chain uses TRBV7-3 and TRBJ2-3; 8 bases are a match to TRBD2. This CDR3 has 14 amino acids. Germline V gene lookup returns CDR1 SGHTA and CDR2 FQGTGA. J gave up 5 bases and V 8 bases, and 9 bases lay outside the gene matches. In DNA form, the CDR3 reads TGTGCCAGCGGTGCGGGAGGAGGTGGAGATACGCAGTATTTT. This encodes CASGAGGGGDTQYF.

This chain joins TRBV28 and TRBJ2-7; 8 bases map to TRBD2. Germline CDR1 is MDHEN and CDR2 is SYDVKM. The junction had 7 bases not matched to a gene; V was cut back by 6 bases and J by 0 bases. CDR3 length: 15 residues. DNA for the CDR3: TGTGCCAGCAGCCGGGGGGGGTCCGCCTCCTACGAGCAGTACTTC. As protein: CASSRGGSASYEQYF.

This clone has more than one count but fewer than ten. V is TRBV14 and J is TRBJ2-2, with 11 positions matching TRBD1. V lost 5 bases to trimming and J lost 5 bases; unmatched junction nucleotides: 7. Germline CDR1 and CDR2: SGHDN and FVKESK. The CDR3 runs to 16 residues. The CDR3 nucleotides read TGTGCCAGCAGCTACCGGACAGGGGGCCGGACCGGGGAGCTGTTTTTT. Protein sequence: CASSYRTGGRTGELFF.

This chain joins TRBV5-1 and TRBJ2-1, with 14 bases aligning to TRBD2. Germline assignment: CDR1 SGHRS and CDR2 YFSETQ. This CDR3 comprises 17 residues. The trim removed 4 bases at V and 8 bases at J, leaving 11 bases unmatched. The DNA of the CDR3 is TGCGCCAGCAGCACACGGACTAGCGGGAGGAATTTCGATGAGCAGTTCTTC. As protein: CASSTRTSGRNFDEQFF. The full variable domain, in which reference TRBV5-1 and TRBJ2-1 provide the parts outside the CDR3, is KAGVTQTPRYLIKTRGQQVTLSCSPISGHRSVSWYQQTPGQGLQFLFEYFSETQRNKGNFPGRFSGRQFSNSRSEMNVSTLELGDSALYLCASSTRTSGRNFDEQFFGPGTRLTVL.

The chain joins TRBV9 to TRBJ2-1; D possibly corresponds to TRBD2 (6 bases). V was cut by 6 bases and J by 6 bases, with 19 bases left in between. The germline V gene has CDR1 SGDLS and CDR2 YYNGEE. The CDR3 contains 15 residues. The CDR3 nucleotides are TGTGCCAGCACGAGGGGAGGCTTGGTGACCAATGAGCAGTTCTTC. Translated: CASTRGGLVTNEQFF.

CDR3 in DNA: TGTGCCAGCAGTGACCACTGGGGGGGATTAGACGTCCTGACTTTC. Its translation: CASSDHWGGLDVLTF. This sequence joins TRBV6-1 and TRBJ2-6, with 7 bases aligning to TRBD2. This CDR3 is built from 15 residues. With V trimmed by 3 bases and J by 11 bases, 10 bases remained unmatched. CDR1 and CDR2 from the germline V gene are MNHNS and SASEGT.

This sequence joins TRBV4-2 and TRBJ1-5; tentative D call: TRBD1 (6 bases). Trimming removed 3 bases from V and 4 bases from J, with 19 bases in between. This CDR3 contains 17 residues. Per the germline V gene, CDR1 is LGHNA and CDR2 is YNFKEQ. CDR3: CASSQEGTGLWNQPQHF. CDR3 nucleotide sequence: TGTGCCAGCAGCCAGGAAGGCACAGGGCTTTGGAATCAGCCCCAGCATTTT.

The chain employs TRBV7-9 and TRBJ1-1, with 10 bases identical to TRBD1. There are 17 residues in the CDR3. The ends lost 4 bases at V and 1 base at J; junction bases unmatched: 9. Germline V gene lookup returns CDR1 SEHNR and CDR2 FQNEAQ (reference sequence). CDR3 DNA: TGTGCCAGCAGCTCCCTGCGTAGGACAGGGGGGAACACTGAAGCTTTCTTT. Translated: CASSSLRRTGGNTEAFF.

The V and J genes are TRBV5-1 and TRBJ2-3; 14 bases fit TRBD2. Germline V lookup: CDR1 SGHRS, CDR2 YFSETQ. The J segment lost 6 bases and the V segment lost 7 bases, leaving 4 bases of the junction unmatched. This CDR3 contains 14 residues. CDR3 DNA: TGCGCCAGCGGACTAGCGGGAGGTGGGGATACGCAGTATTTT. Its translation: CASGLAGGGDTQYF.

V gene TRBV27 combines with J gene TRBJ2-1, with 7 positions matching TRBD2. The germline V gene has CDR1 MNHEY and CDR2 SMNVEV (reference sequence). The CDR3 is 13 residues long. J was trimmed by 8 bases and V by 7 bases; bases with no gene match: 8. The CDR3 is CASTGGGHDEQFF. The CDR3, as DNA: TGTGCCAGCACCGGGGGAGGGCATGATGAGCAGTTCTTC.

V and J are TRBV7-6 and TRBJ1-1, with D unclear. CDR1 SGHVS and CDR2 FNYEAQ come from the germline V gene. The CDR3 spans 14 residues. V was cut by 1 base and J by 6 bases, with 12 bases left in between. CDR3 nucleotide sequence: TGTGCCAGCAGCTTAGATGTCAGGCCTGCTGAAGCTTTCTTT. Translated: CASSLDVRPAEAFF.

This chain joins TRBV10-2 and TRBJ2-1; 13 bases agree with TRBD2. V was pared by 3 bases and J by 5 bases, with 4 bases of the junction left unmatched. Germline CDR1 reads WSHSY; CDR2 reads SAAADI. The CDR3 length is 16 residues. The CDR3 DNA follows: TGCGCCAGCAGTGACACTAGCGGGGGGGCGAACAATGAGCAGTTCTTC. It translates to CASSDTSGGANNEQFF.